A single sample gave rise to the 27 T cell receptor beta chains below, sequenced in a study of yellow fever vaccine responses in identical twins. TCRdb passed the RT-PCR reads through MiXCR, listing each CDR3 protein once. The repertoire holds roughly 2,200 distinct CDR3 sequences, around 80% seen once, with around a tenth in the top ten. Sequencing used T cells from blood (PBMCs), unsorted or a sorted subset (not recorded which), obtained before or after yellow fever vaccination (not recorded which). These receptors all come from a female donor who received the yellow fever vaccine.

CDR3 coding DNA: TGCGCCAGCAGTGAGTCGGAAGGGCGCGCCGGGGAGCTGTTTTTT. This codes for CASSESEGRAGELFF. The rearrangement joins TRBV10-1 to TRBJ2-2; D call uncertain. Germline CDR1 reads WNHNN; CDR2 reads SYGVQD (reference sequence). V dropped 0 bases and J dropped 6 bases, with 11 bases sitting between them. There are 15 residues in the CDR3.

CDR3 protein: CASSLGGSTDTQYF. The CDR3 DNA follows: TGTGCCAGCAGCTTAGGGGGCTCCACAGATACGCAGTATTTT. The V gene is TRBV11-3, the J gene TRBJ2-3; D might be TRBD1 (5 bases). Per germline, CDR1 SGHNT and CDR2 YENEEA. The CDR3 contains 14 residues. V was cut by 1 base and J by 2 bases, with 7 bases left in between.

This CDR3 reads CATSEQPNQPQHF. CDR3 sequence (DNA): TGTGCCACCAGTGAACAGCCCAATCAGCCCCAGCATTTT. The chain couples TRBV24-1 to TRBJ1-5; D unclear. V dropped 4 bases and J dropped 3 bases, with 6 bases sitting between them. CDR1 and CDR2 from the germline V gene are KGHDR and SFDVKD. This CDR3 is built from 13 residues.

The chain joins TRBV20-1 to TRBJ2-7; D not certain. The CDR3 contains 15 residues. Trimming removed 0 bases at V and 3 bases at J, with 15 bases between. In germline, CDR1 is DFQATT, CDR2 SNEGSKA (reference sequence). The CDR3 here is CSARDAGSEYYEQYF. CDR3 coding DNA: TGCAGTGCTAGAGATGCAGGCAGCGAATACTACGAGCAGTACTTC.

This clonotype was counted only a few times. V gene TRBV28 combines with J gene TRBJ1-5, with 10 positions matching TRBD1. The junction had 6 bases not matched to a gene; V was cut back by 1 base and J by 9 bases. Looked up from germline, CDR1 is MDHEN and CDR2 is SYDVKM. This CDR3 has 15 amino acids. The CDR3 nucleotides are TGTGCCAGCAGTTTATTAGGGACAGGGGAGGGGCCCCAGCATTTT. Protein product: CASSLLGTGEGPQHF.

CDR3 nucleotide sequence: TGTGCCTGGAGTCTGAAGGGTCAGCCCCAGCATTTT. Encoded protein: CAWSLKGQPQHF. The chain couples TRBV30 to TRBJ1-5; no firm D call. Germline V gene sequence: CDR1 GTSNPN, CDR2 SVGIG (reference sequence). Trimming took 2 bases from V and 6 from J, leaving 8 bases between them. CDR3 size: 12 residues.

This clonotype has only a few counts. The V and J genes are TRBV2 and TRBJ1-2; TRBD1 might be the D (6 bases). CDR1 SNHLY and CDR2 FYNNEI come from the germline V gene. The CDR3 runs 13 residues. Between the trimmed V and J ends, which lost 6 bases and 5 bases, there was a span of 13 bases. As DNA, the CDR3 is TGTGCCAGCAGCCTACAGGGTGATTATGGCTACACCTTC. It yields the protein CASSLQGDYGYTF.

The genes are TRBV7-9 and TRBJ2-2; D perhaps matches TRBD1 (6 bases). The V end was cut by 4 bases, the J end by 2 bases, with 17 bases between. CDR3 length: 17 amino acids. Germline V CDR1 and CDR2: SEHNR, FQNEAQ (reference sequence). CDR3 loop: CASSSKATTGNTGELFF. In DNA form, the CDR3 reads TGTGCCAGCAGCTCGAAAGCAACGACAGGAAACACCGGGGAGCTGTTTTTT.

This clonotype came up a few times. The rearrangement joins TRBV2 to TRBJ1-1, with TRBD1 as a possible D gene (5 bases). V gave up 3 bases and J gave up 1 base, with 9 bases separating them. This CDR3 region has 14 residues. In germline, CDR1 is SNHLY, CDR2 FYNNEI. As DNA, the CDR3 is TGTGCCAGCAGTGAGGTCAGGGCGAACACTGAAGCTTTCTTT. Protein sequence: CASSEVRANTEAFF.

CDR3 amino acids: CASSLRAGLLNEQFF. CDR3 bases: TGTGCCAGCAGTTTAAGGGCCGGGCTCCTGAATGAGCAGTTCTTC. The chain joins TRBV28 to TRBJ2-1; D call uncertain. V lost 2 bases to trimming and J lost 7 bases, with 15 bases between them. The germline CDR1 and CDR2 sequences are MDHEN and SYDVKM. The CDR3 runs 15 residues.

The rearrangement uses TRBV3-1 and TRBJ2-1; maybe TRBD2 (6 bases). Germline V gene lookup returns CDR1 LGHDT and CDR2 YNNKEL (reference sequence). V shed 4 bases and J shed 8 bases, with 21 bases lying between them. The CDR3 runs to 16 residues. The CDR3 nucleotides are TGTGCCAGCAGCCTTTATCGTTTTGGGGGGAGCGATGAGCAGTTCTTC. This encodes CASSLYRFGGSDEQFF.

This CDR3 reads CASSQDPTVREKLFF. CDR3 coding DNA: TGCGCCAGCAGCCAAGATCCGACAGTCCGGGAAAAACTGTTTTTT. V and J are TRBV4-1 and TRBJ1-4; D might be TRBD1 (5 bases). From germline, CDR1 is MGHRA and CDR2 YSYEKL. This CDR3 comprises 15 residues. Trimming pared 0 bases from V and 8 bases from J, leaving 13 bases between.

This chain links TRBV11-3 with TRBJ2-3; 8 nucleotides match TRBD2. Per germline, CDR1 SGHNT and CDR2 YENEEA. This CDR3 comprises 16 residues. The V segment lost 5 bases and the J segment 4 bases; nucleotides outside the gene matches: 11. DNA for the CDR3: TGTGCCAGCAGCCCAGACAGAGCGGGAGCGGCAGATACGCAGTATTTT. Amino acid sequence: CASSPDRAGAADTQYF.

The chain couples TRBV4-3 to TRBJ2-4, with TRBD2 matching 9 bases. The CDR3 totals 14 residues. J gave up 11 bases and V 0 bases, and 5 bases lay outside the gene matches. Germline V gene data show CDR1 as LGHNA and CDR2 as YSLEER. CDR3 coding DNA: TGCGCCAGCAGCCAAGACCACGAGCGGGAGGTTCAGTACTTC. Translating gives CASSQDHEREVQYF.

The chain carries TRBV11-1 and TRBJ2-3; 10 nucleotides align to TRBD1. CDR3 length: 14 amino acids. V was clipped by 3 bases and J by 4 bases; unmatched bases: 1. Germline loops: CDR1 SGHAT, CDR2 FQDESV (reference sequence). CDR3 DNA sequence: TGTGCCAGCAGCTTGACAGGGGGCGCAGATACGCAGTATTTT. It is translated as CASSLTGGADTQYF.

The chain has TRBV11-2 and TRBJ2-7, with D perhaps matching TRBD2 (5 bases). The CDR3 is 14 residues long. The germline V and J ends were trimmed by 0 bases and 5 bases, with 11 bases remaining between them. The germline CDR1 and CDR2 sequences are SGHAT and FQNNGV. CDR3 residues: CASSLDRGADEQYF. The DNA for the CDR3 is TGTGCCAGCAGCTTAGATCGGGGAGCGGACGAGCAGTACTTC.

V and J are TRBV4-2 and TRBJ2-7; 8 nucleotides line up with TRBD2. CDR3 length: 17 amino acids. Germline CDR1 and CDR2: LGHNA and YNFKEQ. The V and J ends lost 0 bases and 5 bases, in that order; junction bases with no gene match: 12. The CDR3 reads CASSQEKVAGYPHEQYF. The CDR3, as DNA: TGTGCCAGCAGCCAAGAGAAGGTAGCGGGATACCCACACGAGCAGTACTTC.

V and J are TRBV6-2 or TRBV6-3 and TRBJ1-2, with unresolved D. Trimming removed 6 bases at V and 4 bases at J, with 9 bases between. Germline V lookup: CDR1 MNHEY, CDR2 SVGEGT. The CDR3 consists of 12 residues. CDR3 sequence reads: CASSGGPYGYTF. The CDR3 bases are TGTGCCAGCAGCGGCGGCCCCTATGGCTACACCTTC.

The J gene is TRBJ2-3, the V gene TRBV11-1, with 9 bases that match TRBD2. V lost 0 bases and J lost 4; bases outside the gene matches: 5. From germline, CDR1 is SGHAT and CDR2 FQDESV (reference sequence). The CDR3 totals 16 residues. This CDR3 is CASSLAWAGGPDTQYF. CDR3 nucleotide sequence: TGTGCCAGCAGCTTAGCATGGGCGGGAGGGCCAGATACGCAGTATTTT. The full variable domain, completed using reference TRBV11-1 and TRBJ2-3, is EAEVAQSPRYKITEKSQAVAFWCDPISGHATLYWYRQILGQGPELLVQFQDESVVDDSQLPKDRFSAERLKGVDSTLKIQPAELGDSAMYLCASSLAWAGGPDTQYFGPGTRLTVL.

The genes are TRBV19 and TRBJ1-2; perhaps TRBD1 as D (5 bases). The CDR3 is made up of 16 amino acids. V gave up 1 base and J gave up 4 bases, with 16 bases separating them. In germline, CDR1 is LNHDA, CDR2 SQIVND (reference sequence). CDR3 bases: TGTGCCAGTAGTATAGGCCCCTCCGGGGCCGGCTATGGCTACACCTTC. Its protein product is CASSIGPSGAGYGYTF.

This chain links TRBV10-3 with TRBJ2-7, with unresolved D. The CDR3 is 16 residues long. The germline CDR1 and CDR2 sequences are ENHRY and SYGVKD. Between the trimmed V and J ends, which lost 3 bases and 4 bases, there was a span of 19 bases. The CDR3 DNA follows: TGTGCCATCAGTGACGTCGGAAGGTCGGGCCGTTACGAGCAGTACGTC. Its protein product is CAISDVGRSGRYEQYV.

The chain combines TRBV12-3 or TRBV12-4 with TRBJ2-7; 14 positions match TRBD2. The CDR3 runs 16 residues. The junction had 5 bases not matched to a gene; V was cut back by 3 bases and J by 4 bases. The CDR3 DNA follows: TGTGCCAGCAGTTTCGGGACTAGCGGGAGATTGTACGAGCAGTACTTC. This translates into CASSFGTSGRLYEQYF.

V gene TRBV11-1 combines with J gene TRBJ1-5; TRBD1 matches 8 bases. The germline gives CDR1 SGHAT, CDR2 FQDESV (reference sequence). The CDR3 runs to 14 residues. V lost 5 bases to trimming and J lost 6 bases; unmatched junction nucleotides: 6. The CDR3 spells CASSLQGGSQPQHF. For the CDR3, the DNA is TGTGCCAGCAGCCTACAGGGGGGGAGTCAGCCCCAGCATTTT.

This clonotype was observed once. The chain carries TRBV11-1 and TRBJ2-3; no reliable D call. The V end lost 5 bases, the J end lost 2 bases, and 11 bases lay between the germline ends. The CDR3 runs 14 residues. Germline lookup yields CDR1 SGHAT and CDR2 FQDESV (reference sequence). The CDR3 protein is CASSLGPTTDTQYF. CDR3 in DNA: TGTGCCAGCAGCCTTGGACCGACCACAGATACGCAGTATTTT.

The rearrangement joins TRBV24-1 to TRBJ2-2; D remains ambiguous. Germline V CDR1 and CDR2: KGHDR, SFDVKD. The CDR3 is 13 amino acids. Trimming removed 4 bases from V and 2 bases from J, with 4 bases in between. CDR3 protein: CATSDPNTGELFF. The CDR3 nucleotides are TGTGCCACCAGTGACCCTAACACCGGGGAGCTGTTTTTT.

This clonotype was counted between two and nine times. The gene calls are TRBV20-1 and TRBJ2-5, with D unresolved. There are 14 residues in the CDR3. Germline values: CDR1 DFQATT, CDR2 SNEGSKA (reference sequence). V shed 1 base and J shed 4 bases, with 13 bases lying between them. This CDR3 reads CSARVGRELETQYF. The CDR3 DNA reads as TGCAGTGCTAGAGTCGGTAGAGAGCTAGAGACCCAGTACTTC.

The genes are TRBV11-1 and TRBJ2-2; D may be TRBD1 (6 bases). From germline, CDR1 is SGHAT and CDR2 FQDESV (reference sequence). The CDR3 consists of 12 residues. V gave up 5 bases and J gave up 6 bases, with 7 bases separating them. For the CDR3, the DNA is TGTGCCAGCAGCAGGGGGTCCGGGGAGCTGTTTTTT. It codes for CASSRGSGELFF.